The 2 T cell receptor beta chains below all came from one sample that was sequenced in a study of beta chain features in type 1 diabetes. The whole isolated RNA underwent reverse transcription, so sequencing captured expressed TCRB transcripts. Profiled with immunoSEQ multiplex PCR; TCRdb holds only in-frame clones, not every one. The repertoire holds 970,000 or so clones, with around a sixth as singletons. Material for sequencing was naive CD4+ T cells from blood. The receptors here all came from a woman under 30 in good health.

The V call is TRBV2, the J call TRBJ1-3; D perhaps matches TRBD1 (5 bases). Germline-derived CDR1 and CDR2 are SNHLY and FYNNEI. CDR3 length: 15 residues. Trimming pared 0 bases from V and 8 bases from J, leaving 14 bases between. Written as DNA, the CDR3 is TGTGCCAGCAGTGAAGCGCTTCGGCAGGGACACACCATATATTTT. This gives the protein CASSEALRQGHTIYF.

The sample holds a few counts of this clone. The rearrangement links TRBV7-2 to TRBJ2-7; D gene unclear. The V gene's germline CDR1 is SGHTA and CDR2 FQGNSA. CDR3 length: 13 residues. V dropped 7 bases and J dropped 0 bases, with 10 bases sitting between them. CDR3 DNA sequence: TGTGCCAGCACCCTCCCCAGCTCCTACGAGCAGTACTTC. This codes for CASTLPSSYEQYF.